The 18 T cell receptor beta chains below all came from one sample that was sequenced in a study of PD-L1 blockade in urothelial cancer (dated by TCRdb to about 2017). Libraries were built with the immunoSEQ multiplex PCR assay. Entries here come from immuneACCESS through TCRdb and include only in-frame sequences with V and J called. Some clones fail to appear in such tables; in the studies checked, an unresolved V gene covers under half of the shortfall, and the cause of the remainder is unknown. A total of some 65,000 clones appear in this sample, 81% of them only once. 2.5% to 3.5% of the sample is taken by the ten largest. Sample time point, as interpreted from the label and publication: pretreatment peripheral blood. Sequencing used PBMCs, obtained around atezolizumab (anti-PD-L1) treatment. The source of these receptors is a man in his 70s with urothelial cancer.

The rearrangement links TRBV19 to TRBJ2-7, with TRBD2 identical over 8 bases. V gave up 3 bases and J gave up 3 bases; unmatched junction bases: 7. This CDR3 comprises 15 residues. Germline assignment: CDR1 LNHDA and CDR2 SQIVND (reference sequence). CDR3 sequence: CASSIGGLAGYEQYF. CDR3 DNA sequence: TGTGCCAGTAGTATCGGAGGACTAGCAGGCTACGAGCAGTACTTC.

The rearrangement joins TRBV5-1 to TRBJ2-7; the D gene is possibly TRBD2 (5 bases). V was clipped by 4 bases and J by 0 bases, with 14 bases between them. The length of the CDR3 is 15 residues. From germline, CDR1 is SGHRS and CDR2 YFSETQ. CDR3 DNA: TGCGCCAGCAGCCCGGACGGGATGAGCTCCTACGAGCAGTACTTC. It is translated as CASSPDGMSSYEQYF.

V and J are TRBV6-1 and TRBJ2-1; 11 bases match TRBD2. The CDR3 extends over 17 amino acids. CDR1 MNHNS and CDR2 SASEGT come from the germline V gene. The junction had 6 bases not matched to a gene; V was cut back by 0 bases and J by 5 bases. The DNA for the CDR3 is TGTGCCAGCAGTGAAGCGCGGGCTAGCGGGAGGAACAATGAGCAGTTCTTC. Translated: CASSEARASGRNNEQFF.

This clone was seen just once. The V call is TRBV5-1, the J call TRBJ2-3, with D unresolved. Trimming pared 1 base from V and 1 base from J, leaving 7 bases between. This CDR3 spans 14 amino acids. Germline CDR1 SGHRS, CDR2 YFSETQ. The CDR3 sequence: CASSLSQGTDTQYF. The CDR3 nucleotides are TGCGCCAGCAGCTTGTCTCAGGGCACAGATACGCAGTATTTT.

V usage is TRBV6-6 and J usage is TRBJ1-3; TRBD1 matches at 7 bases. The CDR3 extends over 14 amino acids. The germline CDR1 and CDR2 sequences are MNHNY and SVGAGI (reference sequence). Trimming cost V 8 bases and J 4 bases; bases outside gene matches: 8. CDR3 DNA: TGTGCCAGCCGGACAGGTCCGGGAGGAAACACCATATATTTT. It specifies CASRTGPGGNTIYF.

A word on this clone: The sample contains more than one DNA sequence encoding this CDR3. The V call is TRBV30, the J call TRBJ2-3; 13 bases map to TRBD2. CDR1 is GTSNPN, CDR2 SVGIG, per germline (reference sequence). The CDR3 is 15 amino acids. V lost 5 bases to trimming and J lost 4 bases; unmatched junction nucleotides: 6. The CDR3 is CAWAGLAGAADTQYF. For the CDR3, the DNA is TGTGCCTGGGCAGGACTAGCGGGAGCGGCAGATACGCAGTATTTT.

V and J are TRBV2 and TRBJ1-2, with 9 bases matching TRBD1. From germline, CDR1 is SNHLY and CDR2 FYNNEI. This CDR3 has 13 residues. V gave up 3 bases and J gave up 6 bases; unmatched junction bases: 2. The CDR3 DNA reads TGTGCCAGCAGTGAGAGACAGGGGGATGGCTACACCTTC. Translating gives CASSERQGDGYTF.

This sequence joins TRBV5-1 and TRBJ2-1; 12 bases fit TRBD2. CDR1 SGHRS and CDR2 YFSETQ come from the germline V gene. The CDR3 loop spans 17 amino acids. V trimming: 0 bases; J trimming: 4 bases; junction bases outside the gene matches: 5. This CDR3 is CASSLGLAGGFYNEQFF. In DNA, the CDR3 is TGCGCCAGCAGCTTGGGGCTAGCGGGAGGGTTTTACAATGAGCAGTTCTTC.

J is TRBJ1-4 and V is TRBV30, with 9 bases matching TRBD1. Germline V gene lookup returns CDR1 GTSNPN and CDR2 SVGIG (reference sequence). V gave up 0 bases and J gave up 5 bases; unmatched junction bases: 4. CDR3 size: 15 residues. CDR3: CAWSVGDRDNEKLFF. Here the CDR3 DNA reads TGTGCCTGGAGTGTGGGGGACAGGGACAATGAAAAACTGTTTTTT.

This sequence joins TRBV7-3 and TRBJ2-5; TRBD1 matches 11 bases. Germline trimming cut 4 bases from V and 5 bases from J; bases unmatched to any gene: 6. The CDR3 runs to 15 residues. CDR1 is SGHTA and CDR2 is FQGTGA in the germline V gene. CDR3 residues: CASSSGTGGRETQYF. CDR3 DNA: TGTGCCAGCAGCTCCGGGACAGGGGGAAGGGAGACCCAGTACTTC.

This chain links TRBV7-9 with TRBJ2-3, with 7 bases fitting TRBD2. Germline V gives CDR1 SEHNR, CDR2 FQNEAQ (reference sequence). The CDR3 length is 15 residues. J lost 1 base, V lost 5 bases, and 6 bases had no gene match. CDR3 sequence (DNA): TGTGCCAGCAGCCCTTGGACTAGGGGCACAGATACGCAGTATTTT. Its translation is CASSPWTRGTDTQYF.

The chain links TRBV5-4 to TRBJ2-5; 7 nucleotides line up with TRBD2. The CDR3 loop spans 15 amino acids. Per the germline V gene, CDR1 is SGHNT and CDR2 is YYREEE (reference sequence). V trimming: 2 bases; J trimming: 2 bases; junction bases outside the gene matches: 6. The CDR3 loop is CASSFGGGPQETQYF. In DNA form, the CDR3 reads TGTGCCAGCAGCTTTGGCGGGGGACCACAAGAGACCCAGTACTTC.

CDR3 sequence: CAISEPGQGTIGYEQYF. The DNA for the CDR3 is TGTGCCATCAGTGAGCCGGGACAGGGGACAATTGGCTACGAGCAGTACTTC. This chain joins TRBV10-3 and TRBJ2-7; 10 bases line up with TRBD1. Germline values: CDR1 ENHRY, CDR2 SYGVKD. The trim removed 2 bases at V and 3 bases at J, leaving 10 bases unmatched. This CDR3 has 17 amino acids.

The rearrangement links TRBV6-5 to TRBJ2-3; 11 nucleotides align to TRBD1. CDR3 length: 15 amino acids. Germline CDR1 is MNHEY and CDR2 is SVGAGI. V was pared by 11 bases and J by 5 bases, with 12 bases of the junction left unmatched. The CDR3 reads CAVSRTGGEEDTQYF. The CDR3, as DNA: TGTGCCGTTTCAAGGACAGGGGGCGAGGAAGATACGCAGTATTTT.

The table lists this clone with many counts. The chain joins TRBV19 to TRBJ1-1, with D maybe TRBD1 (5 bases). Trimming cost V 2 bases and J 4 bases, with 23 bases left between them. Germline CDR1 and CDR2: LNHDA and SQIVND (reference sequence). The CDR3 loop spans 18 amino acids. The CDR3 here is CASSIKSRRPGGLTEAFF. The CDR3 DNA is TGTGCCAGTAGTATAAAGTCAAGGCGTCCGGGGGGTCTCACTGAAGCTTTCTTT. The variable domain in full, with the rest retrieved from reference TRBV19 and TRBJ1-1, is DGGITQSPKYLFRKEGQNVTLSCEQNLNHDAMYWYRQDPGQGLRLIYYSQIVNDFQKGDIAEGYSVSREKKESFPLTVTSAQKNPTAFYLCASSIKSRRPGGLTEAFFGQGTRLTVV.

The rearrangement uses TRBV7-3 and TRBJ2-7; 10 positions match TRBD2. After removal of 0 bases from V and 4 bases from J, the junction contained 6 bases not matched to a gene. Germline CDR1 reads SGHTA; CDR2 reads FQGTGA. The CDR3 is made up of 16 amino acids. The CDR3 DNA reads as TGTGCCAGCAGCTTAACTGGGACTAGCGAGTATTACGAGCAGTACTTC. Encoded protein: CASSLTGTSEYYEQYF.

The CDR3 coding sequence is TGTGCCAGCAGCGTTAGCGGGAACGTAAGGTACAATGAGCAGTTCTTC. It specifies CASSVSGNVRYNEQFF. V and J are TRBV5-4 and TRBJ2-1; 8 bases map to TRBD2. Germline CDR1 reads SGHNT; CDR2 reads YYREEE (reference sequence). V shed 4 bases and J 4 bases; nucleotides not matched to a gene: 10. This CDR3 is built from 16 residues.

The V and J genes are TRBV2 and TRBJ2-5; 9 bases line up with TRBD1. This CDR3 is 13 amino acids long. After removal of 4 bases from V and 5 bases from J, the junction contained 2 bases not matched to a gene. Germline V lookup: CDR1 SNHLY, CDR2 FYNNEI. CDR3 DNA sequence: TGTGCCAGCAGTGGACAGGGGGTCGAGACCCAGTACTTC. Protein sequence: CASSGQGVETQYF. The full variable domain, completed using reference TRBV2 and TRBJ2-5, is EPEVTQTPSHQVTQMGQEVILRCVPISNHLYFYWYRQILGQKVEFLVSFYNNEISEKSEIFDDQFSVERPDGSNFTLKIRSTKLEDSAMYFCASSGQGVETQYFGPGTRLLVL.